This T cell receptor (beta chain) comes out of a study of OX40 agonist ivuxolimab in advanced cancers. The table came from immunoSEQ multiplex PCR; TCRdb's copy has only in-frame clones and leaves some out. The sample holds some 50,000 clones; 70% to 90% are singletons and the top ten take about 5%. V was clipped by 6 bases and J by 8 bases; unmatched bases: 9. CDR1 is MNHNY and CDR2 is SVGAGI in the germline V gene (reference sequence). The CDR3 is 15 amino acids. The rearrangement links TRBV6-6 to TRBJ2-1; TRBD1 agrees at 11 bases. The TCR was taken from an adult with an advanced solid tumor such as melanoma, head and neck, liver or kidney cancer. Sample: CD4+ or CD8+ T cells sorted from blood, taken in a trial of the OX40 agonist ivuxolimab. CDR3: CASRPGQGAWDEQFF. For the CDR3, the DNA is TGTGCCAGCAGACCAGGACAGGGGGCGTGGGATGAGCAGTTCTTC.